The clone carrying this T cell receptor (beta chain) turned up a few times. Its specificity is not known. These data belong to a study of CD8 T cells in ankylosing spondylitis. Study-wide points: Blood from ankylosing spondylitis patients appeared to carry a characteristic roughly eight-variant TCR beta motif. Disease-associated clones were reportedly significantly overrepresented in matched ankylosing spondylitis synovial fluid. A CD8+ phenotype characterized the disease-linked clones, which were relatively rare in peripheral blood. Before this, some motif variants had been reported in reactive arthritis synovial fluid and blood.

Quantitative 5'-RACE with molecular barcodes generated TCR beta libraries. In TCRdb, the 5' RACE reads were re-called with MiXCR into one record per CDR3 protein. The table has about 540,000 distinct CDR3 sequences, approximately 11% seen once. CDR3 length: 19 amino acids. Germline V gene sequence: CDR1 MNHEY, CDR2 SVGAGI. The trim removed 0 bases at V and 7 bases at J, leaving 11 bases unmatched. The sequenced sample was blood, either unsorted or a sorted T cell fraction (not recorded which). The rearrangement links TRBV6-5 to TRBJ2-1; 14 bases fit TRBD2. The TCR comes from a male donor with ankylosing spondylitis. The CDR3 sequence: CASSYSSLGLAGDRNEQFF. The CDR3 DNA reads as TGTGCCAGCAGTTACTCGAGCTTGGGACTAGCGGGAGATCGTAATGAGCAGTTCTTC.